This paragraph covers one T cell receptor beta chain sequence. Its antigen is undetermined. This table comes from immunoSEQ multiplex PCR, and its TCRdb copy is limited to in-frame clones, with some not included. The table has roughly 130,000 clones, around 94% seen once. From germline, CDR1 is SQVTM and CDR2 ANQGSEA. Trimming took off 3 bases at V and 7 bases at J, with 24 bases between the two ends. There are 16 residues in the CDR3. The data derive from a study of T cell responses to AZD1222 COVID-19 vaccine. Study outcomes and limitations: Mostly white British, mostly female donors; authors suggested clonal diversity may be underestimated. Sampling captured repertoires only after the peak T cell response.

The chain uses TRBV29-1 and TRBJ1-2; the D is unclear. This specimen consisted of peripheral blood, obtained on day 0 of AZD1222 vaccination. This clonotype was sampled from an adult in good health. The CDR3 spells CSVDPLTGLRSRGYTF. CDR3 nucleotides: TGCAGCGTTGACCCCCTCACCGGTCTCAGAAGCCGTGGCTACACCTTC.